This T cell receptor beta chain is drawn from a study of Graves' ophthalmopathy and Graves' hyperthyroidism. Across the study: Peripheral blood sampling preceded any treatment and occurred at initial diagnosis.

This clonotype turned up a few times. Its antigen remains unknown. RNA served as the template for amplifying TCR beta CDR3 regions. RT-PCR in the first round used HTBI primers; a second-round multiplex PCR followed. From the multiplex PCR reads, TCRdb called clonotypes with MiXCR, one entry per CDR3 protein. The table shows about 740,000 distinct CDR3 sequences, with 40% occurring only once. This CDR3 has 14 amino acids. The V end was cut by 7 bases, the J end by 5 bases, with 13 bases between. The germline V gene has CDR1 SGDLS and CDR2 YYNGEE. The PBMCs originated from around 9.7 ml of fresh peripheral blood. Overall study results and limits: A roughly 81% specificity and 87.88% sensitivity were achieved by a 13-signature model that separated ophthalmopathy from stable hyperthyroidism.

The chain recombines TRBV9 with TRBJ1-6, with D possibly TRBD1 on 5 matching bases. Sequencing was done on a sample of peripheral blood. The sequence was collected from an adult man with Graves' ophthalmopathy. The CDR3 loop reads CASSPGRDNSPLHF. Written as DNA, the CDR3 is TGTGCCAGCTCACCGGGACGGGATAATTCACCCCTCCACTTT.